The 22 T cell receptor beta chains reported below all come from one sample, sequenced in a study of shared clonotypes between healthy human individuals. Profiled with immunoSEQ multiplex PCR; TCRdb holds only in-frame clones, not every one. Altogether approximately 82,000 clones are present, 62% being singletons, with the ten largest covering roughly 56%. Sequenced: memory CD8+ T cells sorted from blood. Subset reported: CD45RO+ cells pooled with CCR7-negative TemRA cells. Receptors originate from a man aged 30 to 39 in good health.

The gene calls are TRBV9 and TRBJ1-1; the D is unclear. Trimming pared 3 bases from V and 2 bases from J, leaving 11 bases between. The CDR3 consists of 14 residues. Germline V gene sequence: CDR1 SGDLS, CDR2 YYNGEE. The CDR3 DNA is TGTGCCAGCAGCGGCGCTGGAACCAACACTGAAGCTTTCTTT. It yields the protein CASSGAGTNTEAFF.

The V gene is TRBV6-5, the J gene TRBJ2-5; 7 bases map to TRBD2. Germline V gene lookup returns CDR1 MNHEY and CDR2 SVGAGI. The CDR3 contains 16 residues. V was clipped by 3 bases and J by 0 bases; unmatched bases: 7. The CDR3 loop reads CASSYLAGVNQETQYF. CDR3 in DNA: TGTGCCAGCAGTTATTTGGCGGGAGTAAACCAAGAGACCCAGTACTTC.

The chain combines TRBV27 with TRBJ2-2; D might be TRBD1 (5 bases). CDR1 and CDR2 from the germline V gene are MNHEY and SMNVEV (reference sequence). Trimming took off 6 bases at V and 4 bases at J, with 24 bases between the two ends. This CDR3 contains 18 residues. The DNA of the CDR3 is TGTGCCAGCAGCCCAACGCAAGGCAGGGTTGTTCCCACCGGGGAGCTGTTTTTT. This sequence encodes CASSPTQGRVVPTGELFF.

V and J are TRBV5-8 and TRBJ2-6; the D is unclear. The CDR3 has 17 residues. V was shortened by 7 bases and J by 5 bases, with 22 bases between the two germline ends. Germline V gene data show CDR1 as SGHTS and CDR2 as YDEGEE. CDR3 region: CASGGISTQSRANVLTF. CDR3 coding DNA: TGTGCCAGCGGTGGGATTTCCACACAAAGTCGGGCCAACGTCCTGACTTTC.

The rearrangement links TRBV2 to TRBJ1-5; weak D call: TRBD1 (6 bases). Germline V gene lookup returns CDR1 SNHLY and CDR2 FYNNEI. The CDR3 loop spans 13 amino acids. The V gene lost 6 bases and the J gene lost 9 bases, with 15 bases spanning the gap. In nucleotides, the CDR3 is TGTGCCAGCAGGGGGGCTTACAGGCCGCCCCAGCATTTT. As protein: CASRGAYRPPQHF.

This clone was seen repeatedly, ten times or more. In nucleotides, the CDR3 is TGCGCCAGCAGCCAAGAGGGCGGTAGCTCCTACAATGAGCAGTTCTTC. This translates into CASSQEGGSSYNEQFF. The genes are TRBV4-3 and TRBJ2-1; D unclear. V lost 0 bases, J lost 0 bases, and 9 bases lay in between. From germline, CDR1 is LGHNA and CDR2 YSLEER. The CDR3 runs to 16 residues.

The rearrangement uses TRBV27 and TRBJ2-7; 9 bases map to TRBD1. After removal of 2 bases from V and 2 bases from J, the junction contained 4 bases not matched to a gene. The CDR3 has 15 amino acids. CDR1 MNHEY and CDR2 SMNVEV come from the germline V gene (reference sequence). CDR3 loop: CASSLTRQGAYEQYF. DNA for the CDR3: TGTGCCAGCAGTTTAACCCGACAGGGGGCCTACGAGCAGTACTTC.

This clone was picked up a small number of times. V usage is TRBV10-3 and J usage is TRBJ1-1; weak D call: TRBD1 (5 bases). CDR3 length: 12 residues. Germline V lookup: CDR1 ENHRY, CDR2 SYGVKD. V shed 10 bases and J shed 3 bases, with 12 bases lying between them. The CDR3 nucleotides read TGTGCCACATCAGACAGCTACACTGAAGCTTTCTTT. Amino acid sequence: CATSDSYTEAFF.

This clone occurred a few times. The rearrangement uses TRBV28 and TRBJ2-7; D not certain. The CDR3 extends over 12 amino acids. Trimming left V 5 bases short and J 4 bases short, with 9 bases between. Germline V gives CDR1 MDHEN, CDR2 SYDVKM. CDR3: CASSDDSYEQYF. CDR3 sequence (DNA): TGTGCCAGCAGTGACGACTCATACGAGCAGTACTTC. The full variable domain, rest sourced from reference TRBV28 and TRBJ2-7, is DVKVTQSSRYLVKRTGEKVFLECVQDMDHENMFWYRQDPGLGLRLIYFSYDVKMKEKGDIPEGYSVSREKKERFSLILESASTNQTSMYLCASSDDSYEQYFGPGTRLTVT.

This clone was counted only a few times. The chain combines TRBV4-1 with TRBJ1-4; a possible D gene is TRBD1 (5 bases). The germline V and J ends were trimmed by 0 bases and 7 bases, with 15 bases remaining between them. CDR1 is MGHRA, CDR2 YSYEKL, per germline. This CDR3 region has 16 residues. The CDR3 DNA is TGCGCCAGCAGCCAAGATTTTGGGACCCAGGGTGAAAAACTGTTTTTT. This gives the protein CASSQDFGTQGEKLFF.

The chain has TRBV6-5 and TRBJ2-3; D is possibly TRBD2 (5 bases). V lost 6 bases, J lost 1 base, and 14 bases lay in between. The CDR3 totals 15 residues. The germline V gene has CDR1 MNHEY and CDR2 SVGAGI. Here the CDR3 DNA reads TGTGCCAGCAGCTCGGGATTCGGGGGCACAGATACGCAGTATTTT. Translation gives CASSSGFGGTDTQYF.

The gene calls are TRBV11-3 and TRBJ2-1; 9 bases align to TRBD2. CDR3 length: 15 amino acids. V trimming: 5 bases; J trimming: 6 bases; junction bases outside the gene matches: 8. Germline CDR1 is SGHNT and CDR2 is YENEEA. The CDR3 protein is CASSTSGQTGNEQFF. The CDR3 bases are TGTGCCAGCAGCACTAGCGGGCAGACGGGCAATGAGCAGTTCTTC.

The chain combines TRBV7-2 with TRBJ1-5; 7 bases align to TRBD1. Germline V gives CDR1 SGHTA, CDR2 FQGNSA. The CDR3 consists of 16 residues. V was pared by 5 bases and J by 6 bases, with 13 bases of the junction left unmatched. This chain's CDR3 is CASSPNPTGLAQPQHF. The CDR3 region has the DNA TGTGCCAGCAGCCCGAACCCGACAGGGCTGGCTCAGCCCCAGCATTTT.

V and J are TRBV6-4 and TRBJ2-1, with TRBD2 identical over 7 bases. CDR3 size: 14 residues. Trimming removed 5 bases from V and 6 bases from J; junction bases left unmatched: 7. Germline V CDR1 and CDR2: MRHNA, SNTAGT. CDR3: CASSSGTIGNEQFF. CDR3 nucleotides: TGTGCCAGCAGTTCCGGGACTATAGGCAATGAGCAGTTCTTC.

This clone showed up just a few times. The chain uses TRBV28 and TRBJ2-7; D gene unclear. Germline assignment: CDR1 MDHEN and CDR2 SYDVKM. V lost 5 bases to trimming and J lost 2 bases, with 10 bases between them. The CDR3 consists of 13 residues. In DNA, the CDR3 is TGTGCCAGCAGTCCTCATACCCCCTACGAGCAGTACTTC. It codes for CASSPHTPYEQYF. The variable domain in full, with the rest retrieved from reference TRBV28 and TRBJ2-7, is DVKVTQSSRYLVKRTGEKVFLECVQDMDHENMFWYRQDPGLGLRLIYFSYDVKMKEKGDIPEGYSVSREKKERFSLILESASTNQTSMYLCASSPHTPYEQYFGPGTRLTVT.

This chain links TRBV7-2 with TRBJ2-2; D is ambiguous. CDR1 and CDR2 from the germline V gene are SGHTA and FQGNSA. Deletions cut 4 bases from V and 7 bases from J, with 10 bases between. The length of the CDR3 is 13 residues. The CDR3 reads CASSSNTNGELFF. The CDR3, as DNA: TGTGCCAGCAGCTCGAATACCAACGGGGAGCTGTTTTTT.

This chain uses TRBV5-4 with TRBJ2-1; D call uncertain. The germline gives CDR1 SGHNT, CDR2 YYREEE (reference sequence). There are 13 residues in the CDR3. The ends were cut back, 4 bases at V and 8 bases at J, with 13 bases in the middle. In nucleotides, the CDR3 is TGTGCCAGCAGCGACGAGTTTCGCGATGAGCAGTTCTTC. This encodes CASSDEFRDEQFF.

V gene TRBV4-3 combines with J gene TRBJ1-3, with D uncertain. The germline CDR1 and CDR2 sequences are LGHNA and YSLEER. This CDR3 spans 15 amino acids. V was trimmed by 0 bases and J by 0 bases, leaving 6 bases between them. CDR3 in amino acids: CASSQDSLSGNTIYF. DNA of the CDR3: TGCGCCAGCAGCCAAGACAGCCTCTCTGGAAACACCATATATTTT.

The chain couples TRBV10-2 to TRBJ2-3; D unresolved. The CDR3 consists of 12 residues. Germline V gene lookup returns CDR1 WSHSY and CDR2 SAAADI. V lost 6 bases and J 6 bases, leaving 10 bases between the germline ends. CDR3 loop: CASSINGDTQYF. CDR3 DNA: TGCGCCAGCAGCATAAACGGGGATACGCAGTATTTT.

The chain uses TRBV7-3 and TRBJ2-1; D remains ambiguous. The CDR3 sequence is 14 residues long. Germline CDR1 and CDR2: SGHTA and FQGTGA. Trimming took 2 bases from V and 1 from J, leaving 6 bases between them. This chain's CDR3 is CASSLGWSYNEQFF. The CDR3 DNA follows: TGTGCCAGCAGCTTAGGGTGGTCCTACAATGAGCAGTTCTTC. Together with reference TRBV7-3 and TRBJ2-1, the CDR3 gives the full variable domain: GAGVSQTPSNKVTEKGKYVELRCDPISGHTALYWYRQSLGQGPEFLIYFQGTGAADDSGLPNDRFFAVRPEGSVSTLKIQRTERGDSAVYLCASSLGWSYNEQFFGPGTRLTVL.

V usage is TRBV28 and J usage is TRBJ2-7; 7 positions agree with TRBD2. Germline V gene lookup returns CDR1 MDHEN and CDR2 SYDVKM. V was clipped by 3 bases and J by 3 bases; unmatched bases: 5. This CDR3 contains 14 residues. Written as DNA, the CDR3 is TGTGCCAGCAGTTTGGGGGAGGGCCTCTACGAGCAGTACTTC. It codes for CASSLGEGLYEQYF. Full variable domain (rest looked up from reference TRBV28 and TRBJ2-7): DVKVTQSSRYLVKRTGEKVFLECVQDMDHENMFWYRQDPGLGLRLIYFSYDVKMKEKGDIPEGYSVSREKKERFSLILESASTNQTSMYLCASSLGEGLYEQYFGPGTRLTVT.

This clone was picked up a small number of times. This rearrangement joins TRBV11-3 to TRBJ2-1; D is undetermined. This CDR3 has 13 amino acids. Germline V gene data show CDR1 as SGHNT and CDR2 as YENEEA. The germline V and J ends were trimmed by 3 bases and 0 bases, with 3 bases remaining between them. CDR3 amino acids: CASSLDSYNEQFF. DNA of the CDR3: TGTGCCAGCAGCTTGGACTCCTACAATGAGCAGTTCTTC.